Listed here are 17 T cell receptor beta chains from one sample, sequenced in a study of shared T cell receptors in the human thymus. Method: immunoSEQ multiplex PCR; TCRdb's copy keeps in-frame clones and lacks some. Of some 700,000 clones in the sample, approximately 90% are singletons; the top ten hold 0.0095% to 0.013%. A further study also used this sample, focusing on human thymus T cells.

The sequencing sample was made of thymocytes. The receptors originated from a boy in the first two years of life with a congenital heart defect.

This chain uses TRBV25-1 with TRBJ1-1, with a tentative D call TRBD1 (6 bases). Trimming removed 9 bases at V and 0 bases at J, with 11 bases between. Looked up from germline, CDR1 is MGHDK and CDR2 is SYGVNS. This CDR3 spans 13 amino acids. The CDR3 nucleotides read TGTGCCAGTTTAGGACAGCTGAACACTGAAGCTTTCTTT. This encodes CASLGQLNTEAFF.

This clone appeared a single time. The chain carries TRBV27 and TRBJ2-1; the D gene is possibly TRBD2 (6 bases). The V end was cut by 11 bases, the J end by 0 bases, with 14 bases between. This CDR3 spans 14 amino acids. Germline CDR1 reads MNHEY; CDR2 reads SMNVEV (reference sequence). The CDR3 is CAAAGRGSYNEQFF. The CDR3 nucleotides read TGTGCCGCGGCGGGGCGGGGCTCCTACAATGAGCAGTTCTTC.

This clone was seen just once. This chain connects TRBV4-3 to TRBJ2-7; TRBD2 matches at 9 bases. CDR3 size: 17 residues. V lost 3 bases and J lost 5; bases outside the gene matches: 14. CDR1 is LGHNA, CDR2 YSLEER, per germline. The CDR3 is CASSQGGRGLATHEQYF. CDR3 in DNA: TGCGCCAGCAGCCAGGGGGGCAGGGGACTAGCTACTCACGAGCAGTACTTC.

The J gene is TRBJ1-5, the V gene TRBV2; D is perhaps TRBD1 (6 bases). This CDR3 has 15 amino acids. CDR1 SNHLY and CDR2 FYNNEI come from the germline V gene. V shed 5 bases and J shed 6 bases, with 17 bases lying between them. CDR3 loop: CASSLLGPGVQPQHF. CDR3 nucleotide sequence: TGTGCCAGCAGTCTCTTAGGCCCAGGGGTTCAGCCCCAGCATTTT.

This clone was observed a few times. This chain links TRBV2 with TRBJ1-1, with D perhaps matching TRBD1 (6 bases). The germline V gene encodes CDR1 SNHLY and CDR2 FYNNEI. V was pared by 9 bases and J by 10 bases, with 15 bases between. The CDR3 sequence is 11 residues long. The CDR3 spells CARELQGPAFF. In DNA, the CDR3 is TGTGCCAGAGAACTACAGGGTCCAGCTTTCTTT.

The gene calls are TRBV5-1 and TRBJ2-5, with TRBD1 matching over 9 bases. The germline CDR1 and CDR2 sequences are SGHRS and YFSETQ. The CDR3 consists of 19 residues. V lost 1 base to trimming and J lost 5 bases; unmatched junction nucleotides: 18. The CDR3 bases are TGCGCCAGCAGCTTGAAGGGGACAGGGAAGGGGAGAAGTTTGGAGACCCAGTACTTC. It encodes CASSLKGTGKGRSLETQYF.

The CDR3 nucleotides are TGTGCCAGCAGCTCGCACCCCCTGGAGGTTGAGCAGTTCTTC. Amino acids: CASSSHPLEVEQFF. This chain uses TRBV7-8 with TRBJ2-1; perhaps TRBD2 as D (5 bases). Germline lookup yields CDR1 SGHVS and CDR2 FQNEAQ. V was cut by 4 bases and J by 9 bases, with 16 bases left in between. The CDR3 sequence is 14 residues long.

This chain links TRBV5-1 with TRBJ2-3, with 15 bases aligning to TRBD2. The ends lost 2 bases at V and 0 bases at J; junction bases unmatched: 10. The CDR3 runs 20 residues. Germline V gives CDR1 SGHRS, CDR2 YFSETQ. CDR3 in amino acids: CASSLGPGTSGRNSTDTQYF. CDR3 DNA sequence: TGCGCCAGCAGCTTAGGGCCCGGGACTAGCGGGAGGAATAGCACAGATACGCAGTATTTT.

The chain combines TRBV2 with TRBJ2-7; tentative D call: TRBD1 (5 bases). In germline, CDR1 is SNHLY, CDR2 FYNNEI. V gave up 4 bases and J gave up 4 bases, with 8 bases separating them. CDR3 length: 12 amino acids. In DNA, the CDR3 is TGTGCCAGCAGTGGGGGCGGATACGAGCAGTACTTC. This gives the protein CASSGGGYEQYF.

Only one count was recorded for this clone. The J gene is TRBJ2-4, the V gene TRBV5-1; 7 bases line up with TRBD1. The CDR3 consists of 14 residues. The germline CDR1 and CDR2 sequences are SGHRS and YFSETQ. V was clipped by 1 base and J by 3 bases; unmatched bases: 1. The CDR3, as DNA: TGCGCCAGCAGCTTGTGGGACAGCAAAAACATTCAGTACTTC. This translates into CASSLWDSKNIQYF. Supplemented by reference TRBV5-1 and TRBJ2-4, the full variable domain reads KAGVTQTPRYLIKTRGQQVTLSCSPISGHRSVSWYQQTPGQGLQFLFEYFSETQRNKGNFPGRFSGRQFSNSRSEMNVSTLELGDSALYLCASSLWDSKNIQYFGAGTRLSVL.

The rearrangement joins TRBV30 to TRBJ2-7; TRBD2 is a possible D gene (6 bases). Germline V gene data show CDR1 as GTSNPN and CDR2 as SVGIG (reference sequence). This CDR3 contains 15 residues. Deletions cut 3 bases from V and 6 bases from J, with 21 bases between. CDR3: CAWRKVTGRPGEQYF. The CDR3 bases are TGTGCCTGGAGAAAGGTAACGGGGAGGCCTGGCGAGCAGTACTTC.

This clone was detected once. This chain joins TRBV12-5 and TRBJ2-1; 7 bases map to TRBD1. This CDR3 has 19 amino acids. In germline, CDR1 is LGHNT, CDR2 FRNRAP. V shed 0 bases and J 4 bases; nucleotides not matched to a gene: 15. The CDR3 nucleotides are TGTGCTAGTGGTTTGGTCCCTCGACAGGGAATAAACCCGTACAATGAGCAGTTCTTC. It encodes CASGLVPRQGINPYNEQFF.

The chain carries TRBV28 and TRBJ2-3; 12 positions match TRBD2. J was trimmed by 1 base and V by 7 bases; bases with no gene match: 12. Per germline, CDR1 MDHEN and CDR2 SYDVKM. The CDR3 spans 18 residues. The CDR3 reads CASNGLAGTTNRTDTQYF. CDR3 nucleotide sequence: TGTGCCAGCAACGGACTAGCGGGAACTACAAACCGCACAGATACGCAGTATTTT.

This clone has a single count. The chain's CDR3 is CASSSAPGNEQFF. In nucleotides, the CDR3 is TGTGCCAGCAGCTCCGCGCCGGGAAATGAGCAGTTCTTC. This chain links TRBV7-6 with TRBJ2-1, with D possibly TRBD2 on 5 matching bases. Germline lookup yields CDR1 SGHVS and CDR2 FNYEAQ. V gave up 4 bases and J gave up 7 bases, with 11 bases separating them. The CDR3 sequence is 13 residues long.

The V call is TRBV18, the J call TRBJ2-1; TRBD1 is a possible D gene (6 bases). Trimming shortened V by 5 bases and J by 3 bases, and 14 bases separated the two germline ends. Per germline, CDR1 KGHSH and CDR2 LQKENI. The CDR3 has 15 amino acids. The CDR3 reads CASSEARRGYNEQFF. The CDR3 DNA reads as TGTGCCAGCTCAGAGGCCCGCAGGGGCTACAATGAGCAGTTCTTC.

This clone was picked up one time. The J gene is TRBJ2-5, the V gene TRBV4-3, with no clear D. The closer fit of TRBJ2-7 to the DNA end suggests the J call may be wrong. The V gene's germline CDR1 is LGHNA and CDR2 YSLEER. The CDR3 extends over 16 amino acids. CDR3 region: CASSQEGSETFYEQYF. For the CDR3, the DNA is TGCGCCAGCAGCCAAGAGGGCAGTGAAACTTTTTACGAGCAGTACTTC.

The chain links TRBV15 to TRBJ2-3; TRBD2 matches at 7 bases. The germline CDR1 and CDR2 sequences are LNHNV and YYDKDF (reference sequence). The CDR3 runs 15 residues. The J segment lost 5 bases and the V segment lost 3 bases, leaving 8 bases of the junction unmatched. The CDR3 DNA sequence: TGTGCCACCAGCAGGAGCGGGAACCCGGGAGATACGCAGTATTTT. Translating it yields CATSRSGNPGDTQYF. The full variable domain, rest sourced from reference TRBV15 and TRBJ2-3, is DAMVIQNPRYQVTQFGKPVTLSCSQTLNHNVMYWYQQKSSQAPKLLFHYYDKDFNNEADTPDNFQSRRPNTSFCFLDIRSPGLGDTAMYLCATSRSGNPGDTQYFGPGTRLTVL.